These T cell receptor beta chains were read from a single sample in a study of cytomegalovirus exposure and HLA in healthy donors. Some clones are missing from TCRdb's copy, which holds only in-frame ones; the method was immunoSEQ multiplex PCR. The sample contains about 110,000 clones, 88% of which appear only once. What was sequenced was PBMCs. These receptors all stem from a woman aged 18 to 35 in good health and CMV-seropositive. The CDR3 runs from the conserved cysteine through the conserved F or W. D genes are given only for firm matches.

>NA|TRBV4-3
CASSHHRDSGLIGELFF
>TRBD2|TRBV11-2
CASSPTSANYNEQFF
>NA|TRBV4-1
CASSQGQDSNQPQHF
>NA|TRBV10-3
CAISLEGATNTEAFF
>TRBD1|TRBV29-1
CSVWTGGLNTEAFF
>TRBD1|TRBV28
CASSSTGGAYEQYF
>NA|TRBV6-5
CASSYTALARYEQYF
>TRBD2|TRBV5-1
CASSLAGGGAGDTQYF
>TRBD1|TRBV4-1
CASSPGTGVGQPQHF
>TRBD1|TRBV5-1
CATSTGQGTEQFF
>TRBD2|TRBV9
CASSVDSGGAGKTQYF
>NA|TRBV9
CASSVQSGGTDTQYF
>NA|TRBV15
CATSGGTGGNTIYF
>TRBD1|TRBV6-5
CASSPDRKLYGYTF
>NA|TRBV7-9
CASSRLISTNEKLFF
>NA|TRBV6-5
CASWTNQETQYF
>NA|TRBV12-5
CASGLELSTQYF
>NA|TRBV18
CATRTGGTYEQYF
>NA|TRBV27
CASSLRGAGQPQHF
>TRBD2|TRBV5-1
CASSFAGGPSTDTQYF
>NA|TRBV5-6
CASSLMPATNEKLFF
>TRBD1|TRBV4-1
CASSRNTGGKETQYF
>TRBD1|TRBV7-8
CASSSQQGRRTDTQYF
>TRBD1|TRBV27
CASSFRTGRMRGETQYF
>NA|TRBV4-1
CASSQVGARSTGELFF
>NA|TRBV18
CASSQEMNTEAFF
>NA|TRBV28
CASSLMGLLAKNIQYF
>NA|TRBV14
CASSQARSYEQYF
>NA|TRBV10-3
CAITSDQETQYF
>NA|TRBV4-2
CASSQWGGTWGDEQFF
>TRBD1|TRBV7-8
CASSLQGSYNEQFF
>NA|TRBV27
CASSELTGSSYNEQFF
>TRBD1|TRBV27
CASSLTGGAFETQYF
>TRBD2|TRBV27
CASSLSRQGGTGELFF
>TRBD1|TRBV19
CASSTSGTVRNSPLHF
>TRBD1|TRBV10-1
CASSMTGVGTEAFF
>NA|TRBV5-1
CASSSREVYNSPLHF
>NA|TRBV28
CASSLTRSFLPGTEAFF
>NA|TRBV10-2
CASSGGMNTEAFF
>NA|TRBV2
CASSGAAGPTDTQYF
>NA|TRBV4-1
CASRTTVETEAFF
>NA|TRBV2
CASCRAITSTDTQYF
>NA|TRBV5-1
CASSLVPGGRETQYF
>NA|TRBV25-1
CASSEYIEETSNQPQHF
>NA|TRBV20-1
CSANRGNTIYF
>TRBD1|TRBV28
CASSPVDRGPYEQYF